The TCR beta chain described here comes from a study of T cell repertoires in cytomegalovirus infection. This CDR3 is built from 11 residues. Trimming removed 7 bases at V and 10 bases at J, with 12 bases between. From germline, CDR1 is SGDLS and CDR2 YYNGEE. TCRdb reprocessed the reads with MiXCR, giving one entry per CDR3 protein. This sample has approximately 240,000 distinct CDR3 sequences, with around 12% found just once. This clonotype showed up many times. The clonotype originates from a human donor in good health (CMV status not recorded). Some clones in this sample may be carry-over from other donors' samples. Sequencing was performed on PBMCs. V and J are TRBV9 and TRBJ2-1; D unclear. CDR3: CASSRAAEQFF. The CDR3 region has the DNA TGTGCCAGCTCCCGGGCTGCAGAGCAGTTCTTC. Looking up the rest from reference TRBV9 and TRBJ2-1 gives the full variable domain: DSGVTQTPKHLITATGQRVTLRCSPRSGDLSVYWYQQSLDQGLQFLIQYYNGEERAKGNILERFSAQQFPDLHSELNLSSLELGDSALYFCASSRAAEQFFGPGTRLTVL.